A single sample is the source of the 20 T cell receptor beta chains below, sequenced in a study of persistence of HIV-infected CD4 T cells. The immunoSEQ assay was version 4, run in survey mode. This table comes from immunoSEQ multiplex PCR, and its TCRdb copy is limited to in-frame clones, with some not included. The sample lists about 39,000 clones, about 83% occurring once. These receptors' targets are unknown. An overlapping HIV-1 Gag peptide pool stimulated these cells at 0.95 to 1 ug/peptide/mL. Memory cells lacking CD40L and CD69 with high CD45RO were sorted. The sequencing used cultured CD4+ T cells from PBMCs, collected from a patient who received antiretroviral therapy. The receptors derive from an adult with HIV. The donor label of this sample is uncertain.

In its sample, this clone was seen a few times. The rearrangement links TRBV19 to TRBJ1-5, with D unclear. V was cut by 4 bases and J by 9 bases, with 13 bases left in between. The CDR3 sequence is 13 residues long. Germline V CDR1 and CDR2: LNHDA, SQIVND (reference sequence). This CDR3 is CASSTDKGGPQHF. CDR3 DNA sequence: TGTGCCAGTAGTACCGACAAGGGAGGGCCCCAGCATTTT. The full variable domain, rest sourced from reference TRBV19 and TRBJ1-5, is DGGITQSPKYLFRKEGQNVTLSCEQNLNHDAMYWYRQDPGQGLRLIYYSQIVNDFQKGDIAEGYSVSREKKESFPLTVTSAQKNPTAFYLCASSTDKGGPQHFGDGTRLSIL.

The chain recombines TRBV2 with TRBJ1-3, with no clear D. In germline, CDR1 is SNHLY, CDR2 FYNNEI. This CDR3 comprises 14 residues. V was trimmed by 1 base and J by 2 bases, leaving 6 bases between them. CDR3 sequence (DNA): TGTGCCAGCAGTGAAGTCAGGACTGGAAACACCATATATTTT. Translation gives CASSEVRTGNTIYF.

The chain couples TRBV20-1 to TRBJ2-7, with 13 positions matching TRBD2. The CDR3 loop spans 16 amino acids. The V segment lost 3 bases and the J segment 3 bases; nucleotides outside the gene matches: 8. In germline, CDR1 is DFQATT, CDR2 SNEGSKA (reference sequence). CDR3 DNA sequence: TGCAGTGCTAGTCCGATGACTAGCGGGGGGAACTACGAGCAGTACTTC. Residues: CSASPMTSGGNYEQYF.

This chain uses TRBV19 with TRBJ1-5, with 7 bases aligning to TRBD1. The J segment lost 6 bases and the V segment lost 0 bases, leaving 5 bases of the junction unmatched. CDR1 and CDR2 from the germline V gene are LNHDA and SQIVND (reference sequence). The CDR3 length is 15 residues. The CDR3 coding sequence is TGTGCCAGTAGTATAGAACAGGGGAAAGGTCAGCCCCAGCATTTT. Translation: CASSIEQGKGQPQHF.

CDR3 in amino acids: CASALRDSRGTDTQYF. In nucleotides, the CDR3 is TGTGCCAGCGCTCTCCGGGACAGCAGAGGCACAGATACGCAGTATTTT. The rearrangement links TRBV21-1 to TRBJ2-3; TRBD1 is the table's D call, not checked against the DNA. TRBV21-1 is an annotated pseudogene. The CDR3 is 16 residues long.

This clone showed up just a few times. J is TRBJ1-5 and V is TRBV6-5, with D uncertain. This CDR3 comprises 15 residues. Germline V lookup: CDR1 MNHEY, CDR2 SVGAGI. Trimming cost V 2 bases and J 4 bases, with 12 bases left between them. In nucleotides, the CDR3 is TGTGCCAGCAGTTACAGGGCAGATCGTAATCAGCCCCAGCATTTT. Protein sequence: CASSYRADRNQPQHF.

The chain recombines TRBV28 with TRBJ2-5, with 7 bases fitting TRBD1. V was pared by 5 bases and J by 5 bases, with 11 bases of the junction left unmatched. The CDR3 totals 15 residues. In germline, CDR1 is MDHEN, CDR2 SYDVKM. CDR3 bases: TGTGCCAGCAGTGTCAAAACAGGGGAGTGGGAGACCCAGTACTTC. Protein product: CASSVKTGEWETQYF.

This rearrangement joins TRBV7-3 to TRBJ2-6, with D uncertain. CDR1 and CDR2 (germline): SGHTA, FQGTGA. This CDR3 region has 15 residues. The ends were cut back, 1 base at V and 0 bases at J, with 4 bases in the middle. The CDR3 loop reads CASSLRSSGANVLTF. The CDR3 DNA follows: TGTGCCAGCAGCTTAAGGAGCTCTGGGGCCAACGTCCTGACTTTC.

The V and J genes are TRBV15 and TRBJ2-1; TRBD1 matches 9 bases. Losses at the gene ends were 1 base for V and 7 bases for J; bases not matched to a gene: 5. CDR1 and CDR2 from the germline V gene are LNHNV and YYDKDF (reference sequence). The CDR3 covers 15 residues. CDR3 loop: CATSRGGTGKNEQFF. Written as DNA, the CDR3 is TGTGCCACCAGCAGAGGTGGGACAGGGAAGAATGAGCAGTTCTTC.

This chain connects TRBV5-1 to TRBJ2-3; 9 bases align to TRBD1. The CDR3 contains 16 residues. Looked up from germline, CDR1 is SGHRS and CDR2 is YFSETQ. Trimming cost V 0 bases and J 0 bases; bases outside gene matches: 2. CDR3 sequence (DNA): TGCGCCAGCAGCTTGGGGACAGGGGCGAGCACAGATACGCAGTATTTT. Its protein is CASSLGTGASTDTQYF.

The chain carries TRBV18 and TRBJ2-2; D could derive from TRBD1 or TRBD2 (6 bases each). The germline V gene has CDR1 KGHSH and CDR2 LQKENI. Trimming shortened V by 3 bases and J by 7 bases, and 15 bases separated the two germline ends. The CDR3 covers 15 residues. CDR3 protein: CASSPPVGGHGELFF. CDR3 nucleotides: TGTGCCAGCTCACCCCCGGTGGGGGGACACGGGGAGCTGTTTTTT.

The chain carries TRBV24-1 and TRBJ2-5; possibly TRBD1 or TRBD2 for D (6 bases each). This CDR3 has 14 amino acids. V was cut by 9 bases and J by 1 base, with 14 bases left in between. CDR1 is KGHDR and CDR2 is SFDVKD in the germline V gene. CDR3 DNA: TGTGCCACCGGTGTACAGGGAGGCCAAGAGACCCAGTACTTC. This encodes CATGVQGGQETQYF.

The chain is built from TRBV29-1 and TRBJ2-2, with 7 bases fitting TRBD2. CDR1 is SQVTM, CDR2 ANQGSEA, per germline. J was trimmed by 1 base and V by 4 bases; bases with no gene match: 3. The CDR3 spans 14 residues. The CDR3 DNA is TGCAGCGTTGTGCGGGGGAGGAACACCGGGGAGCTGTTTTTT. It translates to CSVVRGRNTGELFF.

This chain links TRBV28 with TRBJ2-2, with a weak D call TRBD1 (5 bases). The length of the CDR3 is 15 residues. Germline V lookup: CDR1 MDHEN, CDR2 SYDVKM. V was shortened by 6 bases and J by 3 bases, with 14 bases between the two germline ends. For the CDR3, the DNA is TGTGCCAGCAGCTCCACGGACACAGACACCGGGGAGCTGTTTTTT. It codes for CASSSTDTDTGELFF.

This sequence joins TRBV20-1 and TRBJ2-1, with 8 bases that match TRBD1. The CDR3 is made up of 14 amino acids. The V gene's germline CDR1 is DFQATT and CDR2 SNEGSKA (reference sequence). After removal of 3 bases from V and 1 base from J, the junction contained 2 bases not matched to a gene. CDR3 residues: CSASQGASYNEQFF. As DNA, the CDR3 is TGCAGTGCTAGTCAGGGGGCGTCCTACAATGAGCAGTTCTTC.

The chain couples TRBV28 to TRBJ2-2; D not certain. Germline values: CDR1 MDHEN, CDR2 SYDVKM. V lost 5 bases, J lost 2 bases, and 15 bases lay in between. The CDR3 covers 16 residues. CDR3 DNA sequence: TGTGCCAGCAGTCCGAACCTCGATCCTAACACCGGGGAGCTGTTTTTT. Translating gives CASSPNLDPNTGELFF.

The rearrangement uses TRBV19 and TRBJ2-2; 9 bases are a match to TRBD1. J was trimmed by 5 bases and V by 4 bases; bases with no gene match: 11. The V gene's germline CDR1 is LNHDA and CDR2 SQIVND (reference sequence). CDR3 length equals 17 residues. The CDR3 coding sequence is TGTGCCAGTAGTAGCCTTCCGGGACAGGGCGGTACCGGGGAGCTGTTTTTT. Protein: CASSSLPGQGGTGELFF.

This clone was seen a single time. The chain is built from TRBV18 and TRBJ1-4; TRBD1 aligns across 7 bases. Germline V gene data show CDR1 as KGHSH and CDR2 as LQKENI. V was pared by 6 bases and J by 11 bases, with 12 bases of the junction left unmatched. CDR3 length equals 14 residues. The CDR3 here is CASSPNPDRPKLFF. CDR3 DNA sequence: TGTGCCAGCTCCCCAAACCCGGACAGGCCGAAACTGTTTTTT.

The CDR3 DNA sequence: TGTGCCAGCACCGCAACTAATGAAAAACTGTTTTTT. It yields the protein CASTATNEKLFF. This rearrangement joins TRBV2 to TRBJ1-4; D gene unclear. The CDR3 is 12 amino acids. Trimming took off 7 bases at V and 0 bases at J, with 3 bases between the two ends. Germline V lookup: CDR1 SNHLY, CDR2 FYNNEI.

This clone appeared a single time. The chain couples TRBV28 to TRBJ2-7, with a weak D call TRBD2 (6 bases). V was shortened by 5 bases and J by 0 bases, with 14 bases between the two germline ends. Germline V gives CDR1 MDHEN, CDR2 SYDVKM. The CDR3 length is 15 residues. CDR3 amino acids: CASSKGGRASYEQYF. The CDR3 nucleotides read TGTGCCAGCAGTAAGGGAGGCAGGGCCTCCTACGAGCAGTACTTC.